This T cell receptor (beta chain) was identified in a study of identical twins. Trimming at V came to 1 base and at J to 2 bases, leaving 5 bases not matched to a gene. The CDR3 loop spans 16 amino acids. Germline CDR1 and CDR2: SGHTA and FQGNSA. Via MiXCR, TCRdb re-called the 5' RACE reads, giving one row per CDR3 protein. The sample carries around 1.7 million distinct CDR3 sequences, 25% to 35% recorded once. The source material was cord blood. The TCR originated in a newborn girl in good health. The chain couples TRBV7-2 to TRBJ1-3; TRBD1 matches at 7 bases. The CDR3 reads CASSLVAQGAGNTIYF. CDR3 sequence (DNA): TGTGCCAGCAGCTTAGTGGCGCAGGGGGCTGGAAACACCATATATTTT.